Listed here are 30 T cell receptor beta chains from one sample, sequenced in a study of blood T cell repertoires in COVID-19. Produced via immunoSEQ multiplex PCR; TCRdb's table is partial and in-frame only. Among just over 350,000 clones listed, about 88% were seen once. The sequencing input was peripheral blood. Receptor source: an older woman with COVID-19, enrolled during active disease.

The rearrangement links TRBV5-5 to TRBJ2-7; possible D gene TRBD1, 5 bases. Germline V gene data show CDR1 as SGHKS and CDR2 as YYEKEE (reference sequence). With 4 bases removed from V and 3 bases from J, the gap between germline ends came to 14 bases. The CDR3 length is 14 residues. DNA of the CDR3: TGTGCCAGCAGCGCAGGGCCATCGCTCTACGAGCAGTACTTC. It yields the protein CASSAGPSLYEQYF.

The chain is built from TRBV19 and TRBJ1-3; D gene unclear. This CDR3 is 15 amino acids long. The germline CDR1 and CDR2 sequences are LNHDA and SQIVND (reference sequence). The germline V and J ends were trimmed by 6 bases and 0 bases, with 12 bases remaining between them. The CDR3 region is CASSILMSSGNTIYF. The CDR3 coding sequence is TGTGCCAGTAGCATACTAATGAGCTCTGGAAACACCATATATTTT.

The CDR3 is CASSNLLLAGPGANVLTF. The CDR3 DNA reads TGTGCCAGCAGCAACCTCTTACTAGCTGGCCCTGGGGCCAACGTCCTGACTTTC. The chain couples TRBV5-4 to TRBJ2-6, with a weak D call TRBD2 (6 bases). CDR3 length: 18 residues. V was trimmed by 4 bases and J by 2 bases, leaving 19 bases between them. CDR1 and CDR2 from the germline V gene are SGHNT and YYREEE (reference sequence).

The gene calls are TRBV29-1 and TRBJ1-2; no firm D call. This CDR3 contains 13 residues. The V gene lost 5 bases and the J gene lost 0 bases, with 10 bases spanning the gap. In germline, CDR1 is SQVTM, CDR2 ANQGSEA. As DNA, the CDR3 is TGCAGCGTTTCTGAGGGTCCTAACTATGGCTACACCTTC. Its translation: CSVSEGPNYGYTF.

DNA of the CDR3: TGCGCCAGCAGTGAGGGAGGGGAGCAGTACTTC. This codes for CASSEGGEQYF. This chain connects TRBV10-2 to TRBJ2-7; the D gene is possibly TRBD2 (6 bases). Trimming took 2 bases from V and 7 from J, leaving 6 bases between them. The CDR3 loop spans 11 amino acids. Germline V CDR1 and CDR2: WSHSY, SAAADI.

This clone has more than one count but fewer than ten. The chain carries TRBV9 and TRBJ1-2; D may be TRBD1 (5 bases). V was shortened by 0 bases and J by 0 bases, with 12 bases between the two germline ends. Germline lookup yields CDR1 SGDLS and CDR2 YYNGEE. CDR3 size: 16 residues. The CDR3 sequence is CASSVEMGGTNYGYTF. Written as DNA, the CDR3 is TGTGCCAGCAGCGTAGAAATGGGGGGGACTAACTATGGCTACACCTTC.

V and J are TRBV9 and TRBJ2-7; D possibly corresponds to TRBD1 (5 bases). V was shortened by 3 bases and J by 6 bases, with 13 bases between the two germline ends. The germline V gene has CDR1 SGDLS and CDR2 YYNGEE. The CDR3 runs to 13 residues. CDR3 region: CASSATPDSEQYF. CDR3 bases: TGTGCCAGCAGCGCCACTCCAGACAGCGAGCAGTACTTC.

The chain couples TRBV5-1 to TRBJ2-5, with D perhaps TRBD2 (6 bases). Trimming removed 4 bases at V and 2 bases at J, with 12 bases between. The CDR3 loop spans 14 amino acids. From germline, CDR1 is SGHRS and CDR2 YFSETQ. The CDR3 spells CASSHGTSQETQYF. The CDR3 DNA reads TGCGCCAGCAGCCACGGGACTTCACAAGAGACCCAGTACTTC.

For the CDR3, the DNA is TGCGCCAGCAGCTTGGACCTATCAGGCGAGCAGTACTTC. It is translated as CASSLDLSGEQYF. The chain carries TRBV5-1 and TRBJ2-7; D gene uncertain. The germline CDR1 and CDR2 sequences are SGHRS and YFSETQ. This CDR3 comprises 13 residues. The V end lost 0 bases, the J end lost 6 bases, and 10 bases lay between the germline ends.

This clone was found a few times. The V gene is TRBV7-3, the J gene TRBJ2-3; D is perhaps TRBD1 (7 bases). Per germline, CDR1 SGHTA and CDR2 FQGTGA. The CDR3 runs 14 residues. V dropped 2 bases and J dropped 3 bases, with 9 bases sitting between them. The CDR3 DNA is TGTGCCAGCAGCTTACAGGGGGGAACAGATACGCAGTATTTT. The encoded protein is CASSLQGGTDTQYF.

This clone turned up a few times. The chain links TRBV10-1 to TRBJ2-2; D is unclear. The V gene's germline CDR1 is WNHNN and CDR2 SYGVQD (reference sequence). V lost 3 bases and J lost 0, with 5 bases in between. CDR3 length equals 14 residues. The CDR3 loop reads CASSDSANTGELFF. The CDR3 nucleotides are TGCGCCAGCAGTGACAGCGCGAACACCGGGGAGCTGTTTTTT.

CDR3 bases: TGTGCCACCAGTGATTTGGCAAGGAGGCATGGCTACACCTTC. Protein sequence: CATSDLARRHGYTF. The chain has TRBV24-1 and TRBJ1-2, with D hard to call. Trimming shortened V by 0 bases and J by 6 bases, and 10 bases separated the two germline ends. Germline-derived CDR1 and CDR2 are KGHDR and SFDVKD. This CDR3 contains 14 residues.

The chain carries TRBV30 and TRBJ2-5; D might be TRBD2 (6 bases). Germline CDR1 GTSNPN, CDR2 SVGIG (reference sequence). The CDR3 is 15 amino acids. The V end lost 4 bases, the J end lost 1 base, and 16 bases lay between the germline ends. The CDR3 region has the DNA TGTGCCTGGACCCGGGGACTCGCCCTCCAAGAGACCCAGTACTTC. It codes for CAWTRGLALQETQYF.

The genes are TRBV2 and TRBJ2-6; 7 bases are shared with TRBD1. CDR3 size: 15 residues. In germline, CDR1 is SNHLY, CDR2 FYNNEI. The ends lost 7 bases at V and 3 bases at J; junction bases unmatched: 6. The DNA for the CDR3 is TGTGCCAGCACCGCCGACAGGGTTGGGGCCAACGTCCTGACTTTC. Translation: CASTADRVGANVLTF. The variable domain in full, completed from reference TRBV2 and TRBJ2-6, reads EPEVTQTPSHQVTQMGQEVILRCVPISNHLYFYWYRQILGQKVEFLVSFYNNEISEKSEIFDDQFSVERPDGSNFTLKIRSTKLEDSAMYFCASTADRVGANVLTFGAGSRLTVL.

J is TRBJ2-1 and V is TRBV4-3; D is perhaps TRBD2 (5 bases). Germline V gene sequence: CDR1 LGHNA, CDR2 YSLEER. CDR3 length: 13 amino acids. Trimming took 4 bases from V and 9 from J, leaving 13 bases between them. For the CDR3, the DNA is TGCGCCAGCAGCCCCACGGGATGGGGTGAGCAGTTCTTC. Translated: CASSPTGWGEQFF.

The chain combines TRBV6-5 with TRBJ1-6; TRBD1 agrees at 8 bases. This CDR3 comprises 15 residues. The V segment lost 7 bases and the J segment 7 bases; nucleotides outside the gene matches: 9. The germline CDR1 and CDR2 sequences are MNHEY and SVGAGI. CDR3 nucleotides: TGTGCCAGCACCCCAGGGGGCCCGAAGAATTCACCCCTCCACTTT. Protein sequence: CASTPGGPKNSPLHF.

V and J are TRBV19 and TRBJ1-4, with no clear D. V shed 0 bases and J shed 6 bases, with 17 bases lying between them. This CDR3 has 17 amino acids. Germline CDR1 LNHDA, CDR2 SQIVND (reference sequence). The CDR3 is CASSIDSASLTYEKLFF. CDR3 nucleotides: TGTGCCAGTAGTATAGATTCAGCGTCACTGACTTATGAAAAACTGTTTTTT.

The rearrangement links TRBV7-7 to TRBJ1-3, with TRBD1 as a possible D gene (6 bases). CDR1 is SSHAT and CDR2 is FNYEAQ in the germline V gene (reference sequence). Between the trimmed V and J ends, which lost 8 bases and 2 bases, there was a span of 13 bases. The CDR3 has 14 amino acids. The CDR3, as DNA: TGTGCCAGCCCGCGCGGACAGACTGGAAACACCATATATTTT. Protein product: CASPRGQTGNTIYF. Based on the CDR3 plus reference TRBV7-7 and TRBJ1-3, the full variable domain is GAGVSQSPRYKVTKRGQDVTLRCDPISSHATLYWYQQALGQGPEFLTYFNYEAQPDKSGLPSDRFSAERPEGSISTLTIQRTEQRDSAMYRCASPRGQTGNTIYFGEGSWLTVV.

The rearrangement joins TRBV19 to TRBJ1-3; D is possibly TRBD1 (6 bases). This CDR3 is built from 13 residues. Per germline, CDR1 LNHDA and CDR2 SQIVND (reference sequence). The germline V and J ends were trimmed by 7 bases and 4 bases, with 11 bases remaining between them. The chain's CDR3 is CASTRTEGNTIYF. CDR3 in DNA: TGTGCCAGTACAAGGACAGAGGGAAACACCATATATTTT. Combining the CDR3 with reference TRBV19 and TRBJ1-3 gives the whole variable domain DGGITQSPKYLFRKEGQNVTLSCEQNLNHDAMYWYRQDPGQGLRLIYYSQIVNDFQKGDIAEGYSVSREKKESFPLTVTSAQKNPTAFYLCASTRTEGNTIYFGEGSWLTVV.

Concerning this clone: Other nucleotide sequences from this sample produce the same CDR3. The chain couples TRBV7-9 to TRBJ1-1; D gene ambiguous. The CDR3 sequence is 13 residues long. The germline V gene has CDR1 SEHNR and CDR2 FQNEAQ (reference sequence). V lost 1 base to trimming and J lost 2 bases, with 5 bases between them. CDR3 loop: CASSLDSNTEAFF. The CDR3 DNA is TGTGCCAGCAGCTTAGACAGCAACACTGAAGCTTTCTTT.

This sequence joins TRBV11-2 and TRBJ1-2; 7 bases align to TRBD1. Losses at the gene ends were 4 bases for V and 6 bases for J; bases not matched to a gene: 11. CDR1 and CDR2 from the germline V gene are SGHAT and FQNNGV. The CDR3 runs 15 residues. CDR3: CASSSATRGPDGYTF. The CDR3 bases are TGTGCCAGCAGCTCCGCAACTAGGGGGCCGGATGGCTACACCTTC.

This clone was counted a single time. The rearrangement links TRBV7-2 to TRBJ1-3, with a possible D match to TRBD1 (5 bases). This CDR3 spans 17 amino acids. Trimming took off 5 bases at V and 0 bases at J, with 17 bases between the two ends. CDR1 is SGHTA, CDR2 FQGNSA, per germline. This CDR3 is CASSARVQVVSGNTIYF. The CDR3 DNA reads TGTGCCAGCAGCGCTCGGGTACAGGTAGTCTCTGGAAACACCATATATTTT.

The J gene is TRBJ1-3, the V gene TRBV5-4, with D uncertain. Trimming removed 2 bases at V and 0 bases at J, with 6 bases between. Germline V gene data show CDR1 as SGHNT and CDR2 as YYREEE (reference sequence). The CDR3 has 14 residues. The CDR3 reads CASSFARSGNTIYF. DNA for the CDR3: TGTGCCAGCAGCTTTGCGCGCTCTGGAAACACCATATATTTT.

The CDR3 here is CASSLGLAGARTDTQYF. For the CDR3, the DNA is TGTGCCAGTAGTCTCGGACTAGCGGGGGCCCGCACAGATACGCAGTATTTT. The gene calls are TRBV19 and TRBJ2-3; TRBD2 matches at 13 bases. The germline CDR1 and CDR2 sequences are LNHDA and SQIVND (reference sequence). With 5 bases clipped from V and 1 base from J, the junction kept 6 bases outside the gene matches. This CDR3 spans 17 amino acids. The full variable domain, its missing parts supplied by reference TRBV19 and TRBJ2-3, is DGGITQSPKYLFRKEGQNVTLSCEQNLNHDAMYWYRQDPGQGLRLIYYSQIVNDFQKGDIAEGYSVSREKKESFPLTVTSAQKNPTAFYLCASSLGLAGARTDTQYFGPGTRLTVL.

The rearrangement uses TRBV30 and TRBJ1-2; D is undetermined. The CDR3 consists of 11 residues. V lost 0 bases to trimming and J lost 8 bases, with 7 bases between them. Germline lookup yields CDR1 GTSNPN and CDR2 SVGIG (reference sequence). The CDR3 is CAWSVLLGYTF. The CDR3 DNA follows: TGTGCCTGGAGTGTACTTCTCGGCTACACCTTC. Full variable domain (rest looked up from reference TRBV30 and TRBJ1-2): SQTIHQWPATLVQPVGSPLSLECTVEGTSNPNLYWYRQAAGRGLQLLFYSVGIGQISSEVPQNLSASRPQDRQFILSSKKLLLSDSGFYLCAWSVLLGYTFGSGTRLTVV.

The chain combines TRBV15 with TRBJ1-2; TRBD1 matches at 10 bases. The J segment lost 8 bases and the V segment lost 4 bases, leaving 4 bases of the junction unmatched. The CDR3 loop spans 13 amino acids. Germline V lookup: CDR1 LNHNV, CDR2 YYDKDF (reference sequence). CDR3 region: CATSTGDRGGYTF. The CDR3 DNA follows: TGTGCCACCAGCACGGGGGACAGGGGCGGCTACACCTTC.

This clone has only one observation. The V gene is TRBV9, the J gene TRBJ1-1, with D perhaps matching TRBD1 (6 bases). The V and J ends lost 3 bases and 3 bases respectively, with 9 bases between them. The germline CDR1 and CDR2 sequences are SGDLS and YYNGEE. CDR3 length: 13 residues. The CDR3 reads CASSARQDTEAFF. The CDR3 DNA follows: TGTGCCAGCAGCGCCCGACAGGACACTGAAGCTTTCTTT. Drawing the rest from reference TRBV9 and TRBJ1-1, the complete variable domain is DSGVTQTPKHLITATGQRVTLRCSPRSGDLSVYWYQQSLDQGLQFLIQYYNGEERAKGNILERFSAQQFPDLHSELNLSSLELGDSALYFCASSARQDTEAFFGQGTRLTVV.

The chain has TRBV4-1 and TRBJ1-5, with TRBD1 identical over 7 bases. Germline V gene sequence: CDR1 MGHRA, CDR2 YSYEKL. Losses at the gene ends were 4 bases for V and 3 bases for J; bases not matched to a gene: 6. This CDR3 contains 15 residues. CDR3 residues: CASSLVGQHNQPQHF. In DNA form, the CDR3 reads TGCGCCAGCAGCCTAGTGGGACAGCACAATCAGCCCCAGCATTTT.

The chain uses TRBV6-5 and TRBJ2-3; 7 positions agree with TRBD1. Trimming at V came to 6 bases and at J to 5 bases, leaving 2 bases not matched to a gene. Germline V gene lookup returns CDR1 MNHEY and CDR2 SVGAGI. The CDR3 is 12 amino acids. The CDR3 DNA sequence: TGTGCCAGCAGAGGACAGGAAGATACGCAGTATTTT. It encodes CASRGQEDTQYF.

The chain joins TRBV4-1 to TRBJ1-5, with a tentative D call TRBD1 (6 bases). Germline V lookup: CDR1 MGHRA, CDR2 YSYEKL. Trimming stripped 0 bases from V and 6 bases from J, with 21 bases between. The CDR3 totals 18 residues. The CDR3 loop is CASSQEGQQPFRGQPQHF. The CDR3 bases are TGCGCCAGCAGCCAAGAAGGTCAGCAACCTTTCAGGGGTCAGCCCCAGCATTTT.